The 13 T cell receptor beta chains given below trace back to one sample, sequenced in a study of T cells in tumors after PD-1 blockade. Some clones are missing from TCRdb's copy, which holds only in-frame ones; the method was immunoSEQ multiplex PCR. The table lists 50,000 or so clones, approximately 75% of them singletons, with around 15% in the top ten. This specimen was PBMCs, taken before anti-PD-1 treatment. All receptors derive from a human donor with basal cell carcinoma.

This chain connects TRBV28 to TRBJ2-7; 9 positions agree with TRBD1. Germline V CDR1 and CDR2: MDHEN, SYDVKM. Trimming cost V 7 bases and J 4 bases; bases outside gene matches: 11. The length of the CDR3 is 15 residues. In DNA form, the CDR3 reads TGTGCCAGCAATGGGCCGGGACAGGGCGGTTACGAGCAGTACTTC. Its protein is CASNGPGQGGYEQYF.

This chain uses TRBV27 with TRBJ1-1, with 8 bases that match TRBD1. Per germline, CDR1 MNHEY and CDR2 SMNVEV (reference sequence). V dropped 4 bases and J dropped 10; count of bases not matched to a gene: 11. The CDR3 is made up of 14 amino acids. CDR3 amino acids: CASSSRQGLVGAFF. DNA for the CDR3: TGTGCCAGCAGTTCACGACAGGGGTTGGTTGGAGCTTTCTTT.

The chain is built from TRBV28 and TRBJ2-7; D is perhaps TRBD2 (6 bases). V was cut by 5 bases and J by 4 bases, with 15 bases left in between. This CDR3 has 14 residues. Germline V CDR1 and CDR2: MDHEN, SYDVKM. CDR3 bases: TGTGCCAGCAGTACTCGGCGGGGCCTATACGAGCAGTACTTC. This translates into CASSTRRGLYEQYF.

V usage is TRBV2 and J usage is TRBJ1-1; 7 bases align to TRBD1. V trimming: 7 bases; J trimming: 5 bases; junction bases outside the gene matches: 10. The germline CDR1 and CDR2 sequences are SNHLY and FYNNEI. The CDR3 covers 14 residues. The CDR3 loop is CASKGLVTGTEAFF. As DNA, the CDR3 is TGTGCCAGCAAGGGTCTGGTGACAGGGACTGAAGCTTTCTTT.

The gene calls are TRBV7-9 and TRBJ2-1; D remains ambiguous. The CDR3 length is 13 residues. The V gene's germline CDR1 is SEHNR and CDR2 FQNEAQ (reference sequence). V lost 8 bases to trimming and J lost 1 base, with 9 bases between them. Here the CDR3 reads CASVRRSYNEQFF. In DNA, the CDR3 is TGTGCCAGCGTCCGGAGATCCTACAATGAGCAGTTCTTC. The whole variable domain, remainder taken from reference TRBV7-9 and TRBJ2-1, is DTGVSQNPRHKITKRGQNVTFRCDPISEHNRLYWYRQTLGQGPEFLTYFQNEAQLEKSRLLSDRFSAERPKGSFSTLEIQRTEQGDSAMYLCASVRRSYNEQFFGPGTRLTVL.

The CDR3 DNA follows: TGCAGCGCACGACAGGGCTACGAGCAGTACTTC. Encoded protein: CSARQGYEQYF. V gene TRBV29-1 combines with J gene TRBJ2-7; 7 bases match TRBD1. The trim removed 7 bases at V and 3 bases at J, leaving 3 bases unmatched. Per germline, CDR1 SQVTM and CDR2 ANQGSEA. The length of the CDR3 is 11 residues.

The chain links TRBV9 to TRBJ2-3; 11 bases are a match to TRBD2. With 0 bases clipped from V and 5 bases from J, the junction kept 8 bases outside the gene matches. This CDR3 comprises 17 residues. Germline CDR1 is SGDLS and CDR2 is YYNGEE. The chain's CDR3 is CASSVGSSGRAIDTQYF. The CDR3 coding sequence is TGTGCCAGCAGCGTAGGGAGTAGCGGGAGGGCAATAGATACGCAGTATTTT.

This sequence joins TRBV3-1 (or the pseudogene TRBV3-2) and TRBJ2-6, with 8 bases lining up with TRBD2. The ends lost 4 bases at V and 0 bases at J; junction bases unmatched: 5. The CDR3 length is 17 residues. Germline assignment: CDR1 LGHDT and CDR2 YNNKEL (reference sequence). Here the CDR3 DNA reads TGTGCCAGCAGCCGCCTAGGGACTAGCTCTGGGGCCAACGTCCTGACTTTC. This sequence encodes CASSRLGTSSGANVLTF.

This rearrangement joins TRBV5-6 to TRBJ2-5; 9 bases line up with TRBD2. The better agreement between TRBJ2-7 and the DNA end casts doubt on the J call. CDR3 size: 14 residues. Germline V CDR1 and CDR2: SGHDT, YYEEEE. The CDR3 here is CAADRLAEAYEQYF. The CDR3 DNA sequence: TGTGCCGCGGATCGACTAGCGGAGGCCTACGAGCAGTACTTC.

V usage is TRBV28 and J usage is TRBJ1-1; D gene unclear. This CDR3 is 15 amino acids long. The germline V gene encodes CDR1 MDHEN and CDR2 SYDVKM. V shed 4 bases and J shed 2 bases, with 14 bases lying between them. Here the CDR3 DNA reads TGTGCCAGCAGTTCTGGATCAGAAGGTAACACTGAAGCTTTCTTT. The encoded protein is CASSSGSEGNTEAFF.

The genes are TRBV7-9 and TRBJ2-3; D not resolved. Trimming left V 5 bases short and J 2 bases short, with 14 bases between. This CDR3 has 15 amino acids. Germline V gives CDR1 SEHNR, CDR2 FQNEAQ (reference sequence). CDR3 DNA: TGTGCCAGCAGCCCCCTGGGTCGGACCACAGATACGCAGTATTTT. It codes for CASSPLGRTTDTQYF.

The V and J genes are TRBV7-2 and TRBJ2-5, with 9 bases identical to TRBD2. Germline trimming cut 7 bases from V and 7 bases from J; bases unmatched to any gene: 16. The CDR3 runs to 16 residues. Germline V CDR1 and CDR2: SGHTA, FQGNSA. The CDR3, as DNA: TGTGCCAGCATCCCCCCGGGGGCGGGGGGGCAGGGGACCCAGTACTTC. Encoded protein: CASIPPGAGGQGTQYF.

The genes are TRBV14 and TRBJ2-7; 11 nucleotides line up with TRBD2. CDR3 length: 16 amino acids. The germline CDR1 and CDR2 sequences are SGHDN and FVKESK. V trimming: 1 base; J trimming: 2 bases; junction bases outside the gene matches: 4. In DNA, the CDR3 is TGTGCCAGCAGCCAAGTAAAACTAGCGGGAGCCTACGAGCAGTACTTC. Residues: CASSQVKLAGAYEQYF.